A selection of T cell receptor beta chains follows, all from one sample in a study of cytomegalovirus exposure and HLA in healthy donors. Generated by immunoSEQ multiplex PCR, the TCRdb table keeps only in-frame clones and is missing some. The repertoire holds about 200,000 clones, with over 65% as singletons. Sequences were obtained from PBMCs. These receptors all stem from a boy between 2 and 10 years old in good health and CMV-seronegative. Both conserved end residues are part of each CDR3. Each record gives: V gene, D gene, clone size, J gene, CDR3 protein, CDR3 DNA. The D gene is left open where the match is weak. Only part of the rows carry a size: once, few, many, or a class if the clone is expanded.

>TRBV7-2|.|.|TRBJ1-5
CASSLARFQPQHF
TGTGCCAGCAGCTTAGCCAGGTTTCAGCCCCAGCATTTT
>TRBV7-6|.|.|TRBJ2-1
CASSRLGGGAYNEQFF
TGTGCCAGCAGTCGGCTCGGAGGGGGGGCTTACAATGAGCAGTTCTTC
>TRBV7-9|TRBD2|.|TRBJ2-2
CASSFLAGNTGELFF
TGTGCCAGCAGCTTCCTAGCGGGGAACACCGGGGAGCTGTTTTTT
>TRBV11-2|.|.|TRBJ1-5
CASSHGRGAGNQPQHF
TGTGCCAGCAGCCACGGACGGGGGGCGGGGAATCAGCCCCAGCATTTT
>TRBV5-1|.|.|TRBJ1-1
CASSPSGWSTEAFF
TGCGCCAGCAGCCCGAGTGGATGGAGCACTGAAGCTTTCTTT
>TRBV29-1|TRBD2|.|TRBJ2-1
CSFERGPRYYNEQFF
TGCAGCTTCGAGCGGGGGCCGCGATATTACAATGAGCAGTTCTTC
>TRBV18|.|.|TRBJ2-7
CASSPSSTGTQPSYEQYF
TGTGCCAGCTCACCGAGCTCAACCGGGACACAACCCTCCTACGAGCAGTACTTC
>TRBV5-5|.|once|TRBJ2-7
CASSLYSTSYEQYF
TGTGCCAGCAGCTTGTACAGCACCTCCTACGAGCAGTACTTC
>TRBV5-8|TRBD1|.|TRBJ2-7
CASSARDREVLGQYF
TGTGCCAGCAGCGCCCGGGACAGGGAGGTATTAGGGCAGTACTTC
>TRBV2|.|.|TRBJ2-3
CASSERAYTDTQYF
TGTGCCAGCAGTGAGAGAGCTTACACAGATACGCAGTATTTT
>TRBV4-3|TRBD1|.|TRBJ2-7
CASSLQTGGAYEQYF
TGCGCCAGCAGCCTGCAGACAGGGGGCGCCTACGAGCAGTACTTC
>TRBV7-2|.|.|TRBJ1-6
CASSPRGGGGSPLHF
TGTGCCAGCAGCCCCCGGGGGGGAGGGGGTTCACCCCTCCACTTT
>TRBV10-3|.|.|TRBJ2-4
CAISESNPRGEHIQYF
TGTGCCATCAGTGAGTCGAACCCCAGGGGCGAACACATTCAGTACTTC
>TRBV7-3|TRBD2|.|TRBJ2-7
CASSFSGGAGEQYF
TGTGCCAGCAGCTTTAGCGGGGGGGCTGGTGAGCAGTACTTC
>TRBV7-2|TRBD2|.|TRBJ2-7
CASSRTSGSSYEQYF
TGTGCCAGCAGTCGGACTAGCGGGAGCTCCTACGAGCAGTACTTC
>TRBV27|TRBD2|.|TRBJ2-1
CASSLKGSGTLAGEQFF
TGTGCCAGCAGTTTAAAGGGGAGTGGGACACTAGCGGGGGAGCAGTTCTTC
>TRBV4-2|TRBD2|.|TRBJ2-1
CASSQGASGGNEQFF
TGTGCCAGCAGCCAAGGGGCTAGCGGGGGCAATGAGCAGTTCTTC
>TRBV6-1|.|.|TRBJ1-4
CASSEAPGVLTTNEKLFF
TGTGCCAGCAGTGAAGCGCCGGGGGTTCTGACGACTAATGAAAAACTGTTTTTT
>TRBV4-1|TRBD1|.|TRBJ2-1
CASSQTGTGNNEQFF
TGCGCCAGCAGCCAAACCGGGACAGGCAACAATGAGCAGTTCTTC
>TRBV18|.|.|TRBJ1-4
CASSPRGGEKLFF
TGTGCCAGCTCACCGAGGGGAGGAGAGAAACTGTTTTTT
>TRBV5-1|.|.|TRBJ2-3
CASSGPGQRTDTQYF
TGCGCCAGCAGCGGACCCGGACAGCGCACAGATACGCAGTATTTT
>TRBV6-5|.|.|TRBJ1-1
CASSSGIWGTEAFF
TGTGCCAGCAGTTCAGGGATCTGGGGCACTGAAGCTTTCTTT
>TRBV6-6|.|.|TRBJ1-2
CASSYSQVYGYTF
TGTGCCAGCAGTTACAGCCAGGTCTATGGCTACACCTTC
>TRBV27|.|.|TRBJ1-2
CASSLTGLGGNYGYTF
TGTGCCAGCAGCCTCACGGGGCTAGGGGGTAACTATGGCTACACCTTC
>TRBV5-4|.|.|TRBJ2-7
CASSLGIGQNYEQYF
TGTGCCAGCAGCTTGGGTATAGGACAAAACTACGAGCAGTACTTC
>TRBV6-5|TRBD1|.|TRBJ1-2
CASTSGTGDGYTF
TGTGCCAGCACCTCGGGGACAGGGGATGGCTACACCTTC
>TRBV4-2|TRBD2|.|TRBJ2-5
CASSQGGGGGGQEAQYF
TGTGCCAGCAGCCAAGGGGGGGGCGGGGGGGGACAAGAGGCCCAGTACTTC
>TRBV4-2|.|.|TRBJ2-1
CASSQGGGHYNEQFF
TGTGCCAGCAGCCAAGGCGGGGGCCACTACAATGAGCAGTTCTTC
>TRBV19|.|.|TRBJ1-5
CASGNLLRNQPQHF
TGTGCCAGTGGCAATCTCCTCCGCAATCAGCCCCAGCATTTT
>TRBV7-7|.|once|TRBJ2-5
CASSPSGWGPEETQYF
TGTGCTAGCAGCCCAAGCGGGTGGGGTCCGGAGGAGACCCAGTACTTC
>TRBV7-2|.|.|TRBJ2-7
CASSPGTGSYEQYF
TGTGCCAGCAGCCCCGGGACTGGGTCCTACGAGCAGTACTTC
>TRBV9|TRBD2|.|TRBJ2-1
CASTPGGAGIYEQFF
TGTGCCAGCACCCCCGGGGGGGCGGGGATCTATGAGCAGTTCTTC
>TRBV27|.|.|TRBJ2-4
CASSPRVAGNIQYF
TGTGCCAGCAGTCCCAGAGTAGCCGGGAACATTCAGTACTTC
>TRBV30|TRBD1|.|TRBJ2-5
CAWKGLGGLETQYF
TGTGCCTGGAAGGGTTTAGGGGGCCTGGAGACCCAGTACTTC
>TRBV11-1|.|few|TRBJ2-7
CASSFSARAGYEQYF
TGTGCCAGCAGCTTTTCCGCCAGGGCGGGGTACGAGCAGTACTTC
>TRBV4-2|TRBD2|.|TRBJ2-1
CASSQETSGGYNEQFF
TGTGCCAGCAGCCAAGAAACTAGCGGGGGGTACAATGAGCAGTTCTTC
>TRBV6-1|.|.|TRBJ1-1
CASSATVYTEAFF
TGTGCCAGCAGCGCGACAGTCTACACTGAAGCTTTCTTT